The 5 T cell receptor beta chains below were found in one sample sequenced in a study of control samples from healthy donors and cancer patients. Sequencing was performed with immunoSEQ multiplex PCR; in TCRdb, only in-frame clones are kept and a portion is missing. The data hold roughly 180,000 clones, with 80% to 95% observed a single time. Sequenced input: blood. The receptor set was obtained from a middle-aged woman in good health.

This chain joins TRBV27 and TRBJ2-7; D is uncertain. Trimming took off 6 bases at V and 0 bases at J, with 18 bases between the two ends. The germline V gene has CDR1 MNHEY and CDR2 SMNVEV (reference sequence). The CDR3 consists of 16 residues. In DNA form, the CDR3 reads TGTGCCAGCAGATACCCTACTTCCGAGTCCTCCTACGAGCAGTACTTC. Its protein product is CASRYPTSESSYEQYF.

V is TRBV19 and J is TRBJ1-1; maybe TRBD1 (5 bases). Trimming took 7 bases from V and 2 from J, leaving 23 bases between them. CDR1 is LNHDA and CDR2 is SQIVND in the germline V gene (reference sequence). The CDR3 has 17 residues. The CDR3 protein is CASIPTGLPSRNTEAFF. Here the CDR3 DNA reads TGTGCCAGTATTCCAACGGGACTGCCTTCGAGAAACACTGAAGCTTTCTTT.

CDR3 in amino acids: CASSRVGAEGADGYTF. The CDR3 bases are TGCGCCAGCAGCCGCGTTGGGGCGGAGGGGGCGGATGGCTACACCTTC. This chain connects TRBV4-1 to TRBJ1-2; 7 nucleotides agree with TRBD1. Looked up from germline, CDR1 is MGHRA and CDR2 is YSYEKL. The J segment lost 6 bases and the V segment lost 4 bases, leaving 14 bases of the junction unmatched. This CDR3 comprises 16 residues.

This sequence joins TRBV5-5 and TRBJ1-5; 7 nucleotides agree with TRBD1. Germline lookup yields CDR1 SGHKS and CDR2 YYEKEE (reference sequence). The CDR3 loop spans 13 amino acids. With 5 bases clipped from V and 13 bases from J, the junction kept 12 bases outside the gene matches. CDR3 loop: CASSSYTGAFQHF. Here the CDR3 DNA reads TGTGCCAGCAGTTCTTATACAGGGGCTTTTCAGCATTTT.

The CDR3 sequence is CASNGRDRGREQYF. The CDR3 coding sequence is TGTGCCAGCAACGGCCGGGACAGGGGGCGTGAGCAGTACTTC. The V and J genes are TRBV6-5 and TRBJ2-7; 12 bases are a match to TRBD1. CDR1 and CDR2 from the germline V gene are MNHEY and SVGAGI. After removal of 7 bases from V and 7 bases from J, the junction contained 8 bases not matched to a gene. CDR3 size: 14 residues.